This T cell receptor beta chain derives from a study of identical twins. This clonotype was detected a few times. Its antigen is still unknown. TCRdb re-derived calls from the 5' RACE reads in MiXCR, one entry per CDR3 protein. The sample shows roughly 690,000 distinct CDR3 sequences, about 20% of them seen only once. Notes on the study in general: Out-of-frame alpha sequences common to twins exhibited a surplus of low generation probability.

Trimming removed 5 bases from V and 11 bases from J, with 13 bases in between. CDR3 length: 11 amino acids. Per germline, CDR1 SQVTM and CDR2 ANQGSEA. A further study also used this sample, focusing on T cells expressing NK-cell markers. From that paper: According to the study, TCR beta repertoires originated from sorted CD3+CD56+NKG2C+, CD3+CD56+NKG2C- and CD3+CD56-NKG2C+ T cells.

The genes are TRBV29-1 and TRBJ2-1; maybe TRBD2 (6 bases). Sequencing was performed on PBMCs. This clonotype originated in a woman younger than 30 in good health. The CDR3 protein is CSVSLAGKQFF. In nucleotides, the CDR3 is TGCAGCGTTAGCTTGGCGGGAAAGCAGTTCTTC.